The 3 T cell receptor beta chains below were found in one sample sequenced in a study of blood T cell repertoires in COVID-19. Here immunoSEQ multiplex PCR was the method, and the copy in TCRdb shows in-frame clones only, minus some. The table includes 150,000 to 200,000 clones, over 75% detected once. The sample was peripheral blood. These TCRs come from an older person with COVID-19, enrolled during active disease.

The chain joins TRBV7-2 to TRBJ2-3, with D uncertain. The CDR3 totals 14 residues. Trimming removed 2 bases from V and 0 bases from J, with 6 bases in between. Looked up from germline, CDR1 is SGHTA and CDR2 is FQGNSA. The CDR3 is CASSLTPSTDTQYF. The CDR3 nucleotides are TGTGCCAGCAGCTTAACTCCTAGCACAGATACGCAGTATTTT.

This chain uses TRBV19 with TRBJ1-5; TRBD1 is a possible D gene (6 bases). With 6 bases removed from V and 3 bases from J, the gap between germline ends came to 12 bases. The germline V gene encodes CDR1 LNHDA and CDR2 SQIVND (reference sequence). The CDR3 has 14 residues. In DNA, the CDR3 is TGTGCCAGTAGAGAGACAGGAATCAATCAGCCCCAGCATTTT. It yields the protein CASRETGINQPQHF.

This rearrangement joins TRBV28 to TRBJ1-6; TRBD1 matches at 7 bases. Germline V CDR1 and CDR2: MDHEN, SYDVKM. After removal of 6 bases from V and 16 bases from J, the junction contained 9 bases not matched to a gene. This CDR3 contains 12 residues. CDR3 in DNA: TGTGCCAGCAGGGATACGGGACAGAGTCTCCACTTT. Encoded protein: CASRDTGQSLHF.